Below are 11 T cell receptor beta chains sequenced from a single sample in a study of vaccination effects on CD4 cells after COVID-19. ViraFEST assay sequencing came after antigen-specific CD4+ T cells were expanded with viral peptide pools. Following 10 days of culture, CD4+ T cells were isolated. Participants each got two BNT162b2 or mRNA-1273 vaccine doses. Antigen specificity for these receptors is unknown. Repertoires were generated with immunoSEQ multiplex PCR, while TCRdb's copy carries only in-frame clones and drops some. The sample includes tens of thousands of clones, 65% to 80% of them seen just once. The sequencing used CD4+ T cells from PBMCs cultured with HCoV-NL63 spike peptides, collected after COVID-19 vaccination. All receptors come from a human donor who received a COVID-19 vaccine.

This rearrangement joins TRBV29-1 to TRBJ2-6, with a tentative D call TRBD2 (5 bases). The CDR3 is made up of 16 amino acids. V was pared by 5 bases and J by 1 base, with 15 bases between. CDR1 SQVTM and CDR2 ANQGSEA come from the germline V gene. Written as DNA, the CDR3 is TGCAGCGTTAATCCGGGGTGGGGATCTGGGGCCAACGTCCTGACTTTC. Translated, it gives CSVNPGWGSGANVLTF.

CDR3 bases: TGCGCCAGCAGCCAAACCGGGACCCCGAATGAAAAACTGTTTTTT. Translating it yields CASSQTGTPNEKLFF. The chain uses TRBV4-1 and TRBJ1-4; possible D gene TRBD1, 5 bases. V was clipped by 2 bases and J by 5 bases, with 12 bases between them. The CDR3 extends over 15 amino acids. Germline CDR1 is MGHRA and CDR2 is YSYEKL.

The rearrangement links TRBV6-5 to TRBJ2-5; 9 positions agree with TRBD2. The germline V gene encodes CDR1 MNHEY and CDR2 SVGAGI. The CDR3 loop spans 15 amino acids. The J segment lost 2 bases and the V segment lost 6 bases, leaving 7 bases of the junction unmatched. This CDR3 reads CASSRGLASQETQYF. The CDR3 coding sequence is TGTGCCAGCAGCCGCGGACTAGCGAGTCAAGAGACCCAGTACTTC.

The chain employs TRBV7-9 and TRBJ1-1; D is ambiguous. The germline V gene has CDR1 SEHNR and CDR2 FQNEAQ (reference sequence). V lost 5 bases and J 0 bases, leaving 13 bases between the germline ends. The CDR3 spans 15 residues. DNA for the CDR3: TGTGCCAGCAGCGTGGGCCTCACCCTGAACACTGAAGCTTTCTTT. Protein product: CASSVGLTLNTEAFF.

This clone was seen only a few times. This chain joins TRBV6-5 and TRBJ1-1; TRBD1 matches at 9 bases. This CDR3 contains 16 residues. J gave up 6 bases and V 2 bases, and 10 bases lay outside the gene matches. The germline V gene has CDR1 MNHEY and CDR2 SVGAGI. CDR3 sequence: CASSYPSTGGMSEAFF. CDR3 nucleotides: TGTGCCAGCAGTTACCCATCGACAGGGGGAATGTCTGAAGCTTTCTTT.

The chain uses TRBV5-1 and TRBJ2-3, with 15 bases matching TRBD2. The V gene end was trimmed by 2 bases and the J gene end by 5 bases; junction bases not matched to a gene: 6. CDR3 length: 17 residues. Germline V gene lookup returns CDR1 SGHRS and CDR2 YFSETQ. The CDR3 DNA reads as TGCGCCAGCAGCTTCGGACTAGCGGGAGGGTTCGTAGATACGCAGTATTTT. Translated: CASSFGLAGGFVDTQYF.

The CDR3 sequence: CASSATATNEKLFF. The CDR3 nucleotides read TGTGCCAGCTCAGCGACAGCAACTAATGAAAAACTGTTTTTT. This rearrangement joins TRBV18 to TRBJ1-4; weak D call: TRBD1 (5 bases). The CDR3 runs to 14 residues. CDR1 is KGHSH, CDR2 LQKENI, per germline. V was clipped by 5 bases and J by 0 bases, with 7 bases between them.

The rearrangement joins TRBV7-2 to TRBJ1-2, with 8 bases identical to TRBD1. The CDR3 is 15 residues long. Germline V gene lookup returns CDR1 SGHTA and CDR2 FQGNSA. V lost 1 base, J lost 1 base, and 2 bases stayed unmatched. CDR3 sequence (DNA): TGTGCCAGCAGCTTAGGGACAGGGTTTAACTATGGCTACACCTTC. Translating it yields CASSLGTGFNYGYTF.

In its sample, this clone was seen a few times. This chain connects TRBV4-2 to TRBJ2-3, with D hard to call. The V gene's germline CDR1 is LGHNA and CDR2 YNFKEQ. Trimming removed 1 base at V and 0 bases at J, with 14 bases between. The CDR3 sequence is 17 residues long. The CDR3 is CASSQGFTASSTDTQYF. DNA of the CDR3: TGTGCCAGCAGCCAAGGTTTTACAGCCTCTAGCACAGATACGCAGTATTTT.

This rearrangement joins TRBV14 to TRBJ2-3, with D possibly being TRBD2 (6 bases). Germline CDR1 and CDR2: SGHDN and FVKESK. The CDR3 runs to 16 residues. V shed 3 bases and J shed 2 bases, with 15 bases lying between them. The CDR3 loop reads CASSQVGRGLTDTQYF. The CDR3 DNA reads TGTGCCAGCAGCCAGGTGGGGCGGGGCCTCACAGATACGCAGTATTTT.

The chain couples TRBV5-1 to TRBJ2-5; TRBD1 matches 7 bases. Germline CDR1 SGHRS, CDR2 YFSETQ. The CDR3 is made up of 14 amino acids. The V segment lost 3 bases and the J segment 5 bases; nucleotides outside the gene matches: 7. CDR3 bases: TGCGCCAGCAGCTATAACAGGGGTGCGGAGACCCAGTACTTC. Its protein product is CASSYNRGAETQYF.